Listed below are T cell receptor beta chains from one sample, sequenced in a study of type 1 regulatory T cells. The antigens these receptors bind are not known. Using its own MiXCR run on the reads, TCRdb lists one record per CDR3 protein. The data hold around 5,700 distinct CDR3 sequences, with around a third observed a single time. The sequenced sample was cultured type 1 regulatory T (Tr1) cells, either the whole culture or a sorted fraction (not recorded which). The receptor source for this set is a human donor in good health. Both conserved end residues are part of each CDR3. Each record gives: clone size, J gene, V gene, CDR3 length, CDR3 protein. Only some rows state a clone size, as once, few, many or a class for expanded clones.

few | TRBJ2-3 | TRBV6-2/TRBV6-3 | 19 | CASSYPSWTSGRHKDTQYF
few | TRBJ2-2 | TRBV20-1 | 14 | CSARQVPNTGELFF
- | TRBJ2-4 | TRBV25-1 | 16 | CASSESPTGLEHIQYF
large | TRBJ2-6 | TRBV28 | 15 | CASRRPLSGANVLTF
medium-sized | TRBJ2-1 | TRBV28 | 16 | CASTSTSLAAYNEQFF
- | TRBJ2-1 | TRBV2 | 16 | CASSEVGSGRAHEQFF
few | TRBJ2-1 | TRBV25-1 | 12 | CASIRIGNEQFF
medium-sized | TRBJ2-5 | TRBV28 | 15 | CASSLGRAGQETQYF
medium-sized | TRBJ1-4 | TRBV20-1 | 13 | CSARQGAGEKLFF
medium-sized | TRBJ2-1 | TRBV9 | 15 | CASSENGQKYNEQFF
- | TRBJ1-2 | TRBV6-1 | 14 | CASSDSLGGYGYTF
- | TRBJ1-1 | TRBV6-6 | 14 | CASSYSRQGEGAFF
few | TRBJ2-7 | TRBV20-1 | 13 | CSATSGEPYEQYF
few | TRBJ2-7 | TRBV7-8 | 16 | CASSRRVSGESYEQYF
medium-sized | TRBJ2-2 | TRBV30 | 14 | CAWSESVFTGELFF
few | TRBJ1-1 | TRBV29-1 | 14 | CSVELPPRNTEAFF
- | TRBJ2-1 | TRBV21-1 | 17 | CASSNRESGLRANEQFF
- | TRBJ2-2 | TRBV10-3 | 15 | CAISSSAGGPRELFF
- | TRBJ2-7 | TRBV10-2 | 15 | CASRPTSGGTYEQYF
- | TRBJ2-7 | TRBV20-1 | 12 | CSGLADTYEQYF